The 17 T cell receptor beta chains presented below share a single source sample, sequenced in a study of response to subunit inactivated influenza vaccine. Each CDR3 protein gets one entry after TCRdb re-called the RT-PCR reads with MiXCR. Of 500,000 to 600,000 distinct CDR3 sequences listed, about 15% are singletons. The source material was CD4+ T cells sorted from PBMCs, sampled approximately 25 months after vaccination. The source of these receptors is a man aged 50 to 69 who received an inactivated influenza vaccine.

This rearrangement joins TRBV5-1 to TRBJ2-3, with 9 bases aligning to TRBD2. The CDR3 loop spans 16 amino acids. Per the germline V gene, CDR1 is SGHRS and CDR2 is YFSETQ. The trim removed 1 base at V and 3 bases at J, leaving 6 bases unmatched. The CDR3 DNA follows: TGCGCCAGCAGCTTGCTGCGGACTAGCGTAACAGATACGCAGTATTTT. As protein: CASSLLRTSVTDTQYF.

This clonotype was counted a few times. The rearrangement uses TRBV7-8 and TRBJ1-5; 8 bases line up with TRBD1. V trimming: 4 bases; J trimming: 7 bases; junction bases outside the gene matches: 12. Germline CDR1 SGHVS, CDR2 FQNEAQ. CDR3 length: 16 amino acids. This CDR3 reads CASSSSPGQVRQPQHF. CDR3 DNA: TGTGCCAGCAGCTCGTCCCCGGGACAGGTCAGGCAGCCCCAGCATTTT.

At least ten counts were recorded for this clonotype. The rearrangement uses TRBV10-3 and TRBJ2-7; D gene unclear. This CDR3 contains 12 residues. Looked up from germline, CDR1 is ENHRY and CDR2 is SYGVKD. V shed 2 bases and J shed 6 bases, with 8 bases lying between them. The CDR3 DNA sequence: TGTGCCATCAGTGAGGGCAACATCGAGCAGTACTTC. As protein: CAISEGNIEQYF.

On this clonotype itself: An end of the junction differs from the germline gene, which may be a read error. V and J are TRBV10-3 and TRBJ2-2, with D possibly TRBD2 on 6 matching bases. The CDR3 covers 13 residues. Germline CDR1 and CDR2: ENHRY and SYGVKD. Here the CDR3 reads CTISGGTPGELFF. As DNA, the CDR3 is TGTACCATCAGTGGAGGGACTCCCGGGGAGCTGTTTTTT.

This clonotype was seen only a few times. CDR3 DNA: TGCAGTGCCAGTGGGACAGTTAGCAATCAGCCCCAGCATTTT. Protein product: CSASGTVSNQPQHF. The chain uses TRBV20-1 and TRBJ1-5; 7 nucleotides agree with TRBD1. The CDR3 has 14 amino acids. The V gene end was trimmed by 6 bases and the J gene end by 0 bases; junction bases not matched to a gene: 5. Per germline, CDR1 DFQATT and CDR2 SNEGSKA (reference sequence).

This clonotype was detected ten times or more. The rearrangement links TRBV29-1 to TRBJ2-7, with 8 bases aligning to TRBD1. The trim removed 7 bases at V and 3 bases at J, leaving 11 bases unmatched. Per the germline V gene, CDR1 is SQVTM and CDR2 is ANQGSEA. The CDR3 is 14 residues long. The DNA for the CDR3 is TGCAGCGCTCAATCCCGGACAGGGAACTACGAGCAGTACTTC. It codes for CSAQSRTGNYEQYF.

This clonotype was detected a few times. This sequence joins TRBV5-5 and TRBJ2-7, with D possibly TRBD2 on 5 matching bases. V was shortened by 4 bases and J by 0 bases, with 17 bases between the two germline ends. Germline V lookup: CDR1 SGHKS, CDR2 YYEKEE (reference sequence). The CDR3 has 16 amino acids. CDR3 sequence: CASSLTVAGGSYEQYF. Here the CDR3 DNA reads TGTGCCAGCAGCCTAACCGTTGCGGGCGGCTCCTACGAGCAGTACTTC.

There are a few counts of this clonotype. For the CDR3, the DNA is TGTGCCAGCAGCTCGGACAGGGTCAGCACAGATACGCAGTATTTT. Its translation is CASSSDRVSTDTQYF. This chain links TRBV14 with TRBJ2-3, with 8 positions matching TRBD1. The germline V gene encodes CDR1 SGHDN and CDR2 FVKESK. With 5 bases clipped from V and 0 bases from J, the junction kept 4 bases outside the gene matches. The CDR3 is made up of 15 amino acids.

This clonotype has more than one count but fewer than ten. V is TRBV28 and J is TRBJ2-5; 7 bases are a match to TRBD1. CDR1 is MDHEN and CDR2 is SYDVKM in the germline V gene. This CDR3 region has 14 residues. With 3 bases clipped from V and 2 bases from J, the junction kept 3 bases outside the gene matches. The CDR3, as DNA: TGTGCCAGCAGTTTTGCACAGGGGCAAGAGACCCAGTACTTC. Protein product: CASSFAQGQETQYF. Full variable domain (outside the CDR3, taken from reference TRBV28 and TRBJ2-5): DVKVTQSSRYLVKRTGEKVFLECVQDMDHENMFWYRQDPGLGLRLIYFSYDVKMKEKGDIPEGYSVSREKKERFSLILESASTNQTSMYLCASSFAQGQETQYFGPGTRLLVL.

This rearrangement joins TRBV7-3 to TRBJ2-6; D uncertain. The CDR3 totals 15 residues. Germline V gives CDR1 SGHTA, CDR2 FQGTGA. V was shortened by 4 bases and J by 0 bases, with 7 bases between the two germline ends. The CDR3 region is CASSSYSSGANVLTF. CDR3 DNA: TGTGCCAGCAGCTCCTACAGCTCTGGGGCCAACGTCCTGACTTTC.

The rearrangement links TRBV9 to TRBJ2-7, with D possibly matching TRBD1 (5 bases). The germline gives CDR1 SGDLS, CDR2 YYNGEE. The CDR3 extends over 15 amino acids. Trimming stripped 3 bases from V and 4 bases from J, with 17 bases between. CDR3 coding DNA: TGTGCCAGCAGCGCCCAAGTAGGGGCCCAATACGAGCAGTACTTC. This codes for CASSAQVGAQYEQYF.

The table lists this clonotype with many counts. The gene calls are TRBV20-1 and TRBJ1-2; D unclear. The CDR3 length is 13 residues. With 3 bases removed from V and 4 bases from J, the gap between germline ends came to 12 bases. Per the germline V gene, CDR1 is DFQATT and CDR2 is SNEGSKA (reference sequence). CDR3 bases: TGCAGTGCTAGTGCGTCGGGCCTCTATGGCTACACCTTC. The encoded protein is CSASASGLYGYTF.

This clonotype was seen only a few times. The V and J genes are TRBV28 and TRBJ2-5; TRBD2 might be the D (6 bases). Germline CDR1 and CDR2: MDHEN and SYDVKM. The CDR3 covers 13 residues. Trimming cost V 6 bases and J 4 bases, with 12 bases left between them. CDR3 bases: TGTGCCAGCAGGAACGGGAGATTAGAGACCCAGTACTTC. Its translation is CASRNGRLETQYF.

V usage is TRBV7-2 and J usage is TRBJ2-7; 9 bases are shared with TRBD2. V lost 1 base and J lost 7; bases outside the gene matches: 5. The CDR3 covers 14 residues. CDR1 is SGHTA, CDR2 FQGNSA, per germline. The CDR3 DNA sequence: TGTGCCAGCAGCTTAGTAGCTAGCGGGACTGAGCAGTACTTC. Protein: CASSLVASGTEQYF.

This clonotype has more than one count but fewer than ten. This rearrangement joins TRBV6-1 to TRBJ1-4; perhaps TRBD1 as D (6 bases). The CDR3 loop spans 13 amino acids. V shed 4 bases and J shed 7 bases, with 10 bases lying between them. Germline CDR1 is MNHNS and CDR2 is SASEGT. CDR3 in DNA: TGTGCCAGCAGTGGTCACAGGGTTGAAAAACTGTTTTTT. Translating gives CASSGHRVEKLFF.

Ten or more counts support this clonotype. The chain couples TRBV19 to TRBJ2-2, with TRBD2 matching 7 bases. This CDR3 contains 16 residues. CDR1 and CDR2 (germline): LNHDA, SQIVND (reference sequence). With 4 bases clipped from V and 7 bases from J, the junction kept 12 bases outside the gene matches. The CDR3 protein is CASSNTGTTPVGELFF. The DNA for the CDR3 is TGTGCCAGTAGTAATACCGGGACTACGCCCGTCGGGGAGCTGTTTTTT.

This clonotype was seen only once. The chain combines TRBV28 with TRBJ2-3, with TRBD2 identical over 8 bases. The CDR3 sequence is 16 residues long. V trimming: 7 bases; J trimming: 4 bases; junction bases outside the gene matches: 13. The germline CDR1 and CDR2 sequences are MDHEN and SYDVKM. CDR3 region: CASKRGGLVGSDTQYF. CDR3 sequence (DNA): TGTGCCAGCAAGAGAGGGGGACTAGTAGGGTCAGATACGCAGTATTTT.